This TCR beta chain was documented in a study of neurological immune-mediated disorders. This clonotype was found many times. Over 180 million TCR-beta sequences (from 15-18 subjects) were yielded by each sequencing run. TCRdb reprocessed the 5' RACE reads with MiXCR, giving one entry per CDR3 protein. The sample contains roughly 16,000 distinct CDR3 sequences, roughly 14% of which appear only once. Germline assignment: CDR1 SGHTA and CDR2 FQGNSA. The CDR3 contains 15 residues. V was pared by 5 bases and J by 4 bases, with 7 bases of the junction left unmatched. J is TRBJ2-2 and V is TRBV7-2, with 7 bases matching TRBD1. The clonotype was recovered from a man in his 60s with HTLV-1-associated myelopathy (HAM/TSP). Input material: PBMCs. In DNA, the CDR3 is TGTGCCAGCAGCGCCGGACAGGCGGTCACCGGGGAGCTGTTTTTT. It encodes CASSAGQAVTGELFF.